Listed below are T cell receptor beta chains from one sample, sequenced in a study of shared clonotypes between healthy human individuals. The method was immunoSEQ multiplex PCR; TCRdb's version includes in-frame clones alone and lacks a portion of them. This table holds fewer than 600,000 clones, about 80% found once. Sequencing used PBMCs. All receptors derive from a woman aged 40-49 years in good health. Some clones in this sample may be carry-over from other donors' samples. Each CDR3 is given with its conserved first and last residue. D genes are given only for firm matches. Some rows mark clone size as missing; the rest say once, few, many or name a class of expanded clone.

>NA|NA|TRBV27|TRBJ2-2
CASSRREGTGELFF
TGTGCCAGCAGTAGACGCGAAGGCACCGGGGAGCTGTTTTTT
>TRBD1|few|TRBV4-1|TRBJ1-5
CASSDGQGMGNQPQHF
TGCGCCAGCAGTGATGGACAGGGGATGGGCAATCAGCCCCAGCATTTT
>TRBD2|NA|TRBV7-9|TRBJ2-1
CASSSSGRGVDEQFF
TGTGCCAGCAGTTCGAGCGGGAGAGGGGTAGATGAGCAGTTCTTC
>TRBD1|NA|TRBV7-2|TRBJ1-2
CASSPDRGQGYTF
TGTGCCAGCAGCCCAGACAGGGGGCAGGGCTACACCTTC
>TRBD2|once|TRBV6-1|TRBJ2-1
CASTTSGSYNEQFF
TGTGCCAGCACGACTAGCGGGAGTTACAATGAGCAGTTCTTC
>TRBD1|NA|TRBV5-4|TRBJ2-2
CASSSSPGQGYTGELFF
TGTGCCAGCAGCTCATCACCGGGACAGGGTTACACCGGGGAGCTGTTTTTT
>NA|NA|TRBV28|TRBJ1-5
CASSHPSVWRPQHF
TGTGCCAGCAGCCACCCCTCTGTCTGGCGGCCCCAGCATTTT
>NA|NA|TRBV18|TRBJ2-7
CASSPAGSRFYEQYF
TGTGCCAGCTCACCTGCCGGGAGCCGTTTCTACGAGCAGTACTTC
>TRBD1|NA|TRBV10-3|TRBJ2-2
CAISFEGGGGELFF
TGTGCCATCAGCTTTGAAGGGGGCGGCGGGGAGCTGTTTTTT
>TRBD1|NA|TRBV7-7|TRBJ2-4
CASSLVPGTGGNIQYF
TGTGCCAGCAGCTTAGTCCCCGGGACAGGGGGCAACATTCAGTACTTC
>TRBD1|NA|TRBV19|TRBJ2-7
CASSNPGRGTYEQYF
TGTGCCAGTAGCAATCCGGGCAGGGGGACATACGAGCAGTACTTC
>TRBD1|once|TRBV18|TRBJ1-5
CASSPDRGLQPQHF
TGTGCCAGCTCACCGGACAGGGGGCTTCAGCCCCAGCATTTT
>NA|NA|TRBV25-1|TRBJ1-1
CASSVQNTEAFF
TGTGCCAGCAGTGTCCAGAACACTGAAGCTTTCTTT
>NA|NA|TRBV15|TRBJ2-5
CATSSLDGQETQYF
TGTGCCACCAGCAGTTTGGATGGCCAAGAGACCCAGTACTTC
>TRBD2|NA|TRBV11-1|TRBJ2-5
CASRGLPQETQYF
TGTGCCAGCCGGGGACTACCTCAAGAGACCCAGTACTTC
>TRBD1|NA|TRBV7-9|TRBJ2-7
CASSLQGQGADEQYF
TGTGCCAGCAGCTTACAGGGACAGGGGGCGGACGAGCAGTACTTC
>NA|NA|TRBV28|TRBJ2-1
CASQGGDRPAYNEQFF
TGTGCCAGCCAAGGTGGGGATAGGCCGGCCTACAATGAGCAGTTCTTC
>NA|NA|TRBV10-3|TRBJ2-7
CAISVQGYSYEQYF
TGTGCCATCAGTGTACAGGGTTACTCCTACGAGCAGTACTTC
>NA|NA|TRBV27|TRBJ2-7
CASSLSGANSYEQYF
TGTGCCAGCAGTTTATCAGGGGCGAACTCCTACGAGCAGTACTTC
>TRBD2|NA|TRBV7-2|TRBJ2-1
CASSVGLAGNEQFF
TGTGCCAGCAGCGTGGGACTAGCGGGCAATGAGCAGTTCTTC
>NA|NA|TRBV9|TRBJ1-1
CASSVGPTTEAFF
TGTGCCAGCAGCGTAGGCCCGACTACTGAAGCTTTCTTT
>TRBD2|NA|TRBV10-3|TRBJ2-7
CAISESGEGLYEQYF
TGTGCCATCAGTGAGTCGGGGGAGGGCCTCTACGAGCAGTACTTC